This TCR beta chain was sequenced during a study of T cell changes during pregnancy in multiple sclerosis. With V trimmed by 8 bases and J by 0 bases, 3 bases remained unmatched. CDR1 is SNHLY and CDR2 is FYNNEI in the germline V gene. This CDR3 spans 14 amino acids. The protocol was immunoSEQ multiplex PCR, while the TCRdb copy is restricted to in-frame clones and leaves out a portion. Of around 36,000 clones listed, approximately 90% are singletons. The specimen was CD4+ T cells from peripheral blood mononuclear cells, collected in the third trimester of pregnancy. V usage is TRBV2 and J usage is TRBJ2-2, with 7 bases matching TRBD1. This clonotype originated in a female donor with multiple sclerosis, enrolled in a pregnancy study. The CDR3 region has the DNA TGTGCCAGCGGTGGGACAGCGAACACCGGGGAGCTGTTTTTT. It is translated as CASGGTANTGELFF.